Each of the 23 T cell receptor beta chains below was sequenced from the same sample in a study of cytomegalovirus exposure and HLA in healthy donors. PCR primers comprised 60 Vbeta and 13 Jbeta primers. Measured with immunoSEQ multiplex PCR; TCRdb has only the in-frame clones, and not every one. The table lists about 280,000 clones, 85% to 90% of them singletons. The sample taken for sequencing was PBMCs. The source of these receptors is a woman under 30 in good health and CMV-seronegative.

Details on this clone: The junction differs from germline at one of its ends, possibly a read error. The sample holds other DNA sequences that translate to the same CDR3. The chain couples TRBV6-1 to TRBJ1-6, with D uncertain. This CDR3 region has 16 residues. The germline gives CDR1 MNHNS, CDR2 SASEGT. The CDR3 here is CASREEVSAYNSPLHF. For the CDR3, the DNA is TGTGCCAGCAGGGAAGAAGTCAGCGCCTATAATTCCCCCCTCCACTTT.

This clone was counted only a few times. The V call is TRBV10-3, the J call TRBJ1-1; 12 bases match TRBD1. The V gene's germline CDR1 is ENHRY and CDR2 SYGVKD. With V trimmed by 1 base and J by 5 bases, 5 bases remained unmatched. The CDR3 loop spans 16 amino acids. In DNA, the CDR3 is TGTGCCATCAGTGAGTTCCGGGACAGGGGGCCGACTGAAGCTTTCTTT. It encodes CAISEFRDRGPTEAFF.

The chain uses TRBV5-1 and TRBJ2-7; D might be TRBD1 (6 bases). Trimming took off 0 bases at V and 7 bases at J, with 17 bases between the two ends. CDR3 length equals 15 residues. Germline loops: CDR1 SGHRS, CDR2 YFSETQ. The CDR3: CASSLAAQGLGEQYF. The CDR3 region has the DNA TGCGCCAGCAGCTTGGCCGCACAGGGCCTGGGAGAGCAGTACTTC.

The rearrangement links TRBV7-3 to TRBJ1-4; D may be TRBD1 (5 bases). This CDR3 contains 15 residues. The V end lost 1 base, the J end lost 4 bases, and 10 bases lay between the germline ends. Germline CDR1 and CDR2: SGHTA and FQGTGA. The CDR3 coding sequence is TGTGCCAGCAGCTTAAATGGGGGGTTTAATGAAAAACTGTTTTTT. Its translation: CASSLNGGFNEKLFF.

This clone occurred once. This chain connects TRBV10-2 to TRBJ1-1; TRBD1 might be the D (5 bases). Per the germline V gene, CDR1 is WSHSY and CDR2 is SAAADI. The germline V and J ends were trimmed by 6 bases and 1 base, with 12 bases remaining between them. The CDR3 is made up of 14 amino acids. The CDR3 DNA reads TGCGCCAGCAGCGGGGGACTATCGAACACTGAAGCTTTCTTT. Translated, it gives CASSGGLSNTEAFF.

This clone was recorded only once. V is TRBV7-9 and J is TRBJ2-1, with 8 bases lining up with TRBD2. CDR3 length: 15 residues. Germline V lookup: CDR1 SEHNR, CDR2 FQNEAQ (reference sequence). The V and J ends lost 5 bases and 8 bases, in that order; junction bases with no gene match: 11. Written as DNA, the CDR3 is TGTGCCAGCAGCGCAGGGACTAGGGGCTTTGATGAGCAGTTCTTC. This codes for CASSAGTRGFDEQFF.

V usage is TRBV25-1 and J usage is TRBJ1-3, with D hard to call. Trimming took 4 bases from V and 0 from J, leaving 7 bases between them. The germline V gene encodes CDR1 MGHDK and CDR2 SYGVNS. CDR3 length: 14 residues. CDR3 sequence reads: CASSARSSGNTIYF. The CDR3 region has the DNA TGTGCCAGCAGTGCGAGGAGCTCTGGAAACACCATATATTTT.

CDR3 amino acids: CASYREGRTTDTQYF. The CDR3 DNA sequence: TGTGCCAGCTATCGGGAGGGAAGGACAACAGATACGCAGTATTTT. The chain employs TRBV2 and TRBJ2-3, with TRBD2 identical over 8 bases. Germline CDR1 and CDR2: SNHLY and FYNNEI. The V gene end was trimmed by 8 bases and the J gene end by 3 bases; junction bases not matched to a gene: 10. This CDR3 is built from 15 residues.

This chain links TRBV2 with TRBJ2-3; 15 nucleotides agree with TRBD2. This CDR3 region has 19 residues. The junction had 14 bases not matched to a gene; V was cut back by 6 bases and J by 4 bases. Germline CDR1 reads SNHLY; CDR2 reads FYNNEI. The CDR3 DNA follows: TGTGCCAGCAGAAGACTGGGACTAGCGGGGGGTGGGGGGCCAGATACGCAGTATTTT. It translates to CASRRLGLAGGGGPDTQYF.

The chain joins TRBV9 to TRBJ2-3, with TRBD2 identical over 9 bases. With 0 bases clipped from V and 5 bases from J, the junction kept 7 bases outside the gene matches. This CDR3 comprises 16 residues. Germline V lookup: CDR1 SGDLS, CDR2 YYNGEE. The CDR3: CASSVGTSETLDTQYF. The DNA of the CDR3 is TGTGCCAGCAGCGTAGGGACTAGCGAAACCTTAGATACGCAGTATTTT. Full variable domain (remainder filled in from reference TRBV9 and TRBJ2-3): DSGVTQTPKHLITATGQRVTLRCSPRSGDLSVYWYQQSLDQGLQFLIQYYNGEERAKGNILERFSAQQFPDLHSELNLSSLELGDSALYFCASSVGTSETLDTQYFGPGTRLTVL.

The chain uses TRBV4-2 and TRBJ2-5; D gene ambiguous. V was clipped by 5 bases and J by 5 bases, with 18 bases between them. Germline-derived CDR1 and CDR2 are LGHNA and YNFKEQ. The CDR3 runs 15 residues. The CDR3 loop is CASSSDWVAGETQYF. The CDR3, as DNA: TGTGCCAGCAGCTCAGATTGGGTAGCTGGGGAGACCCAGTACTTC.

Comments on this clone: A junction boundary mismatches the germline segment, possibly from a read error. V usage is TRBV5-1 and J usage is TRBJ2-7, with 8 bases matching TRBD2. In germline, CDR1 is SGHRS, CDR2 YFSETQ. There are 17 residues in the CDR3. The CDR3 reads CASSLGSGGGRAYEQYF. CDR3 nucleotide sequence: TGCGCCAGCAGTTTGGGGAGCGGCGGGGGGCGAGCCTACGAGCAGTACTTC.

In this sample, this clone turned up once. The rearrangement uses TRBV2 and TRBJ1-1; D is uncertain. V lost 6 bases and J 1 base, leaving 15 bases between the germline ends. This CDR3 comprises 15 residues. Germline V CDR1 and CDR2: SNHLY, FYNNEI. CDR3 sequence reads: CASSPAYTKNTEAFF. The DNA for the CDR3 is TGTGCCAGCAGCCCCGCGTATACCAAGAACACTGAAGCTTTCTTT.

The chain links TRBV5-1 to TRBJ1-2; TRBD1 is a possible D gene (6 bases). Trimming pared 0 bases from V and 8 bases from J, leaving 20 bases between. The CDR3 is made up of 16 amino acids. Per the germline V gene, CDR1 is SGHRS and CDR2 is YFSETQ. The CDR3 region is CASSLALRKGVLGYTF. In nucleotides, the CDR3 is TGCGCCAGCAGCTTGGCCCTCAGGAAGGGGGTGCTGGGCTACACCTTC.

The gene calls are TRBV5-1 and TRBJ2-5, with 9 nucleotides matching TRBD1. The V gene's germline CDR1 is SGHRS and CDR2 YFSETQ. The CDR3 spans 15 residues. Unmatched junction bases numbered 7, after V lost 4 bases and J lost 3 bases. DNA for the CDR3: TGCGCCAGCAGCCCAGCGGACAGGGGAGAAGAGACCCAGTACTTC. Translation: CASSPADRGEETQYF.

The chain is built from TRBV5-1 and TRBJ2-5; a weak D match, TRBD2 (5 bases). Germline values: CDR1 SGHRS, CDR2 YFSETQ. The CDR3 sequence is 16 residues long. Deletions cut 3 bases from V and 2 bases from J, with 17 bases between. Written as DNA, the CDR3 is TGCGCCAGCAGCTGGGAATCAACTAGACCTCAAGAGACCCAGTACTTC. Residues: CASSWESTRPQETQYF.

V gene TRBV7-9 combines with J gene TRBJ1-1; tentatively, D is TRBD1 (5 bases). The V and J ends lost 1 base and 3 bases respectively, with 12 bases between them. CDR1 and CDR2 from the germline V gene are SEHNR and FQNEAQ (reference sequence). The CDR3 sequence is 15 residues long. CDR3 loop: CASSLEAGIYTEAFF. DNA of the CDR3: TGTGCCAGCAGCTTAGAGGCAGGGATCTACACTGAAGCTTTCTTT.

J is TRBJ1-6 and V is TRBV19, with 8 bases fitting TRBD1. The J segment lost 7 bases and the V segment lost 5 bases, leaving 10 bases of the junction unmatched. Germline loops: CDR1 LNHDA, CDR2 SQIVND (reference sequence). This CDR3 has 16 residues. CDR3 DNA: TGTGCCAGTAGTTCCCCCCCCAGGGGGCAAAATTCACCCCTCCACTTT. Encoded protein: CASSSPPRGQNSPLHF.

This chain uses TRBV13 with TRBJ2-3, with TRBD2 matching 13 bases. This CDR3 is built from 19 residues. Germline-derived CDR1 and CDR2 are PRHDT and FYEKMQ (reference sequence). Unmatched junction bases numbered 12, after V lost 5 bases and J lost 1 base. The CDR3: CASSLVGLAGAGGTDTQYF. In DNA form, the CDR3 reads TGTGCCAGCAGCCTTGTCGGACTAGCGGGGGCGGGGGGCACAGATACGCAGTATTTT.

The CDR3 here is CASSTHSTLATQYF. The CDR3 region has the DNA TGTGCCAGCAGTACCCACTCGACTCTAGCGACCCAGTACTTC. This chain uses TRBV6-5 with TRBJ2-5, with D possibly being TRBD2 (5 bases). Trimming took off 5 bases at V and 7 bases at J, with 17 bases between the two ends. The CDR3 is 14 amino acids. Per the germline V gene, CDR1 is MNHEY and CDR2 is SVGAGI.

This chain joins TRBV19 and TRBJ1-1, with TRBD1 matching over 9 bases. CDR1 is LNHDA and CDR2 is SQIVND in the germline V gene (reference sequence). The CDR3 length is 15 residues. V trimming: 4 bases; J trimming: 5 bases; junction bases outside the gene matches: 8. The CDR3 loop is CASSTGQGSGTEAFF. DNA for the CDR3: TGTGCCAGTAGTACGGGACAGGGTTCAGGTACTGAAGCTTTCTTT. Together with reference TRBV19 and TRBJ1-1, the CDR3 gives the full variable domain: DGGITQSPKYLFRKEGQNVTLSCEQNLNHDAMYWYRQDPGQGLRLIYYSQIVNDFQKGDIAEGYSVSREKKESFPLTVTSAQKNPTAFYLCASSTGQGSGTEAFFGQGTRLTVV.

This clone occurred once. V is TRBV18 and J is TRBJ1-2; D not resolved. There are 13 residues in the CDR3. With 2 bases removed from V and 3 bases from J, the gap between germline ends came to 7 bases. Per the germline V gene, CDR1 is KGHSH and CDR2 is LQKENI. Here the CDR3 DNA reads TGTGCCAGCTCACCAACCCAGGACTATGGCTACACCTTC. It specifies CASSPTQDYGYTF.

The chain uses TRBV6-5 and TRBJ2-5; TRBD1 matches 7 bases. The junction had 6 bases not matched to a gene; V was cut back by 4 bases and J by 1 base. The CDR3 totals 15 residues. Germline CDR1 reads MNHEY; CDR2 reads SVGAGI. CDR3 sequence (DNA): TGTGCCAGCAGTTTACAGGGGTCAGGCCAAGAGACCCAGTACTTC. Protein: CASSLQGSGQETQYF.